This is a list of T cell receptor beta chains from one sample in a study of lymphopenia after photon versus proton radiotherapy. Profiled with immunoSEQ multiplex PCR; TCRdb holds only in-frame clones, not every one. Among around 17,000 clones listed, 75% to 85% were seen once. This sample comprised peripheral blood, obtained from a patient treated with proton-based radiotherapy. The receptors were gathered from an older man with pancreatic cancer. Each CDR3 is given with its conserved first and last residue. A D gene is named only where the DNA matches it firmly. The size field is filled for only some rows; it gives once, few, many or a size class.

NA	TRBV12-5	TRBJ1-1	NA	CASGRRGGMNTEAFF	TGTGCTAGTGGCAGGAGGGGAGGAATGAACACTGAAGCTTTCTTT
TRBD2	TRBV11-2	TRBJ2-5	NA	CASSFSGLQETQYF	TGTGCCAGCAGCTTCTCGGGACTACAAGAGACCCAGTACTTC
TRBD2	TRBV18	TRBJ2-7	NA	CASSQPGLAGYEQYF	TGTGCCAGCTCACAGCCGGGACTAGCGGGATACGAGCAGTACTTC
TRBD1	TRBV5-6	TRBJ1-3	NA	CASSLLGTGSNTIYF	TGTGCCAGCAGCTTACTAGGGACAGGGTCAAACACCATATATTTT
NA	TRBV6-5	TRBJ1-2	NA	CASRKLTGNGYTF	TGTGCCAGCAGAAAGTTAACAGGGAACGGCTACACCTTC
NA	TRBV28	TRBJ2-2	NA	CASSSSLLGRNTGELFF	TGTGCCAGCAGTTCCTCTCTCCTAGGGCGGAACACCGGGGAGCTGTTTTTT
TRBD1	TRBV19	TRBJ1-5	NA	CASRRQQGPLQPQHF	TGTGCCAGTAGGAGACAACAGGGGCCTTTGCAGCCCCAGCATTTT
NA	TRBV7-3	TRBJ1-1	NA	CASSPAVGKNTEAFF	TGTGCCAGCAGCCCAGCGGTAGGTAAGAACACTGAAGCTTTCTTT
TRBD2	TRBV5-4	TRBJ2-7	NA	CASSQLPGLAGLSSYEQYF	TGTGCCAGCAGCCAGCTCCCGGGACTAGCGGGCCTCAGCTCCTACGAGCAGTACTTC
NA	TRBV21-1	TRBJ2-1	NA	CASLQRSRVVF	TGTGCCAGCCTCCAACGTAGTAGAGTCGTCTTC
TRBD1	TRBV15	TRBJ1-3	NA	CATSRDWGQSSSGNTIYF	TGTGCCACCAGCAGAGATTGGGGACAGTCCAGCTCTGGAAACACCATATATTTT
NA	TRBV6-5	TRBJ1-4	NA	CASSRDLWEKLFF	TGTGCCAGCAGCAGGGACCTTTGGGAAAAACTGTTTTTT
NA	TRBV6-1	TRBJ1-1	NA	CASSDRDNTEAFF	TGTGCCAGCAGTGATAGGGACAACACTGAAGCTTTCTTT
NA	TRBV6-5	TRBJ2-1	NA	CASSLLTAYNEQFF	TGTGCCAGCAGCTTACTAACAGCGTACAATGAGCAGTTCTTC
TRBD2	TRBV29-1	TRBJ2-1	NA	CSVAREGGNEQFF	TGCAGCGTTGCTCGGGAGGGTGGCAATGAGCAGTTCTTC
TRBD2	TRBV19	TRBJ2-1	NA	CASSQLAGAYNEQFF	TGTGCCAGTAGCCAACTAGCGGGAGCGTACAATGAGCAGTTCTTC
NA	TRBV5-1	TRBJ2-3	NA	CASSLSTDTQYF	TGCGCCAGCAGCTTGAGCACAGATACGCAGTATTTT
TRBD2	TRBV5-1	TRBJ2-7	NA	CASSHTSGRSRYEQYF	TGCGCCAGCAGCCATACTAGCGGGAGGTCCCGCTACGAGCAGTACTTC
TRBD1	TRBV5-4	TRBJ1-2	once	CASSLGAGQGNYGYTF	TGTGCCAGCAGCTTGGGAGCGGGACAGGGGAACTATGGCTACACCTTC
NA	TRBV5-1	TRBJ1-2	NA	CASSLSRSAYGYTF	TGCGCCAGCAGCTTGAGCAGATCAGCTTATGGCTACACCTTC
TRBD1	TRBV7-2	TRBJ2-7	NA	CASSLVVRGHYEQYF	TGTGCCAGCAGCTTAGTGGTCAGGGGGCATTACGAGCAGTACTTC
NA	TRBV7-9	TRBJ1-1	NA	CASSRYREASEAFF	TGTGCCAGCAGCAGGTACCGGGAGGCATCGGAAGCTTTCTTT
TRBD2	TRBV7-9	TRBJ2-1	NA	CASSFTAGGGNEQFF	TGTGCCAGCAGCTTTACCGCGGGAGGGGGCAATGAGCAGTTCTTC
TRBD1	TRBV19	TRBJ2-1	NA	CASHPTGVGHNEQFF	TGTGCCAGCCACCCGACAGGGGTTGGCCACAATGAGCAGTTCTTC
TRBD1	TRBV27	TRBJ2-2	NA	CASTVNPGQANTGELFF	TGTGCCAGCACCGTTAACCCGGGACAGGCCAACACCGGGGAGCTGTTTTTT
NA	TRBV11-2	TRBJ2-4	NA	CASSRVGSGGKNIQYF	TGTGCCAGCAGCCGGGTGGGTAGCGGCGGGAAAAACATTCAGTACTTC
NA	TRBV29-1	TRBJ1-3	NA	CSVVGGSGNTIYF	TGCAGCGTTGTAGGGGGCTCTGGAAACACCATATATTTT
TRBD1	TRBV5-8	TRBJ1-5	NA	CASSYWTGELLGNQPQHF	TGTGCCAGCAGCTATTGGACAGGGGAATTATTAGGGAATCAGCCCCAGCATTTT
NA	TRBV4-1	TRBJ2-2	once	CASSQSEGGRNGELFF	TGCGCCAGCAGCCAATCCGAGGGGGGTCGGAACGGGGAGCTGTTTTTT
TRBD2	TRBV6-1	TRBJ2-7	NA	CASSPSGSSYEQYF	TGTGCCAGCAGTCCGAGCGGGAGCTCCTACGAGCAGTACTTC
NA	TRBV30	TRBJ1-1	NA	CAWSVGQGWLNTEAFF	TGTGCCTGGAGTGTAGGCCAGGGGTGGTTGAACACTGAAGCTTTCTTT
NA	TRBV28	TRBJ1-5	NA	CASSPTLGGGQPQHF	TGTGCCAGCAGCCCGACCCTTGGGGGGGGACAGCCCCAGCATTTT
NA	TRBV10-1	TRBJ2-7	NA	CASSLGQSGKDEQYF	TGCGCCAGCAGTCTAGGACAGTCCGGCAAAGACGAGCAGTACTTC
TRBD1	TRBV5-1	TRBJ1-1	NA	CASRSGTGREAFF	TGCGCCAGCAGATCCGGGACAGGGAGGGAAGCTTTCTTT
TRBD1	TRBV9	TRBJ2-1	NA	CASSVAGQGAYNEQFF	TGTGCCAGCAGCGTAGCGGGACAGGGTGCCTACAATGAGCAGTTCTTC
NA	TRBV16	TRBJ1-5	NA	CASSEGQLNQPQHF	TGTGCCAGCAGCGAAGGACAGCTCAATCAGCCCCAGCATTTT